A selection of T cell receptor beta chains follows, all from one sample in a study of blood T cell repertoires in COVID-19. Method: immunoSEQ multiplex PCR; TCRdb's copy keeps in-frame clones and lacks some. This table holds about 190,000 clones, about 81% found once. The specimen was PBMCs or T cells enriched from blood (not recorded which). All receptors come from a woman aged 25 to 45 who had recovered from COVID-19. The CDR3 runs from the conserved cysteine through the conserved F or W. A D gene is named only where the DNA matches it firmly. Rows may omit the clone size; those that give it use once, few, many or a size class.

d_gene	v_gene	abundance	j_gene	CDR3nt	CDR3aa
NA	TRBV6-5	NA	TRBJ1-2	TGTGCCAGCACCCAATTGACGGGGGTCTATGGCTACACCTTC	CASTQLTGVYGYTF
NA	TRBV7-2	NA	TRBJ2-2	TGTGCCAGCAGCTTAAGTCTCTGGACTCGCACCGGGGAGCTGTTTTTT	CASSLSLWTRTGELFF
TRBD1	TRBV7-2	NA	TRBJ1-3	TGTGCCAGCAGTCGCGAGGGGACAGCGGCCTCTGGAAACACCATATATTTT	CASSREGTAASGNTIYF
TRBD1	TRBV4-2	NA	TRBJ1-4	TGTGCCAGCAGCCCCTACACAGGGGACGATGAAAAACTGTTTTTT	CASSPYTGDDEKLFF
NA	TRBV5-1	NA	TRBJ2-1	TGCGCCAGCCTTCCGAGGCCCGGCAATGAGCAGTTCTTC	CASLPRPGNEQFF
NA	TRBV2	NA	TRBJ1-1	TGTGCCAGCAGAGCAACCGGGATCCCGAACACTGAAGCTTTCTTT	CASRATGIPNTEAFF
TRBD2	TRBV5-1	NA	TRBJ2-5	TGCGCCAGCAGCTCGGGGACTAGCGGCCAAGAGACCCAGTACTTC	CASSSGTSGQETQYF
NA	TRBV28	NA	TRBJ2-3	TGTGCCAGCAACAGATTCGCGGGATTGACAGATACGCAGTATTTT	CASNRFAGLTDTQYF
NA	TRBV24-1	many	TRBJ2-1	TGTGCCACTACTAGGACGGGAGACATCAATGAGCAGTTCTTC	CATTRTGDINEQFF
TRBD1	TRBV2	once	TRBJ1-2	TGTGCCAGCACCTCCGGGACAGGGTATGGCTACACCTTC	CASTSGTGYGYTF
NA	TRBV5-1	NA	TRBJ1-6	TGCGCCAGCAGCCCCTCAGGGGACTCCTATAATTCACCCCTCCACTTT	CASSPSGDSYNSPLHF